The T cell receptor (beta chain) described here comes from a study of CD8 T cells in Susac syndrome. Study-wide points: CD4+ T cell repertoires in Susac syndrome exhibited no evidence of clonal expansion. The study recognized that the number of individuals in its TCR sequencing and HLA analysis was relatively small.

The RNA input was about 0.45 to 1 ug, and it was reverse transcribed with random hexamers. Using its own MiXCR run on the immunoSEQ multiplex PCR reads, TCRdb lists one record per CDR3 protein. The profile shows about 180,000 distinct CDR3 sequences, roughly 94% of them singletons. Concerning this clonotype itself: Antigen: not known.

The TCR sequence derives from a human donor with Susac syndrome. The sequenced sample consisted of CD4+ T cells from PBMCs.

The CDR3 DNA follows: TGCAGCGTTGAGGCAGAGAACTATGGCTACACCTTC. Translated, it gives CSVEAENYGYTF. The chain is built from TRBV29-1 and TRBJ1-2; the D is unclear. Trimming took 3 bases from V and 2 from J, leaving 7 bases between them. The CDR3 loop spans 12 amino acids. Germline values: CDR1 SQVTM, CDR2 ANQGSEA.